This TCR beta chain stems from a study of vaccination effects on CD4 cells after COVID-19. A remark on this clone: Its target is unknown.

CD4+ T cells specific for antigen were expanded with viral peptide pools by the ViraFEST assay before sequencing. Following 10 days of culture, CD4+ T cells were isolated. Previously uninfected by SARS-CoV-2, the vaccine recipients also showed negative nucleocapsid antibodies. Generated by immunoSEQ multiplex PCR, the TCRdb table keeps only in-frame clones and is missing some. This sample has approximately 25,000 clones, with about 70% found just once. The germline gives CDR1 SGDLS, CDR2 YYNGEE. The CDR3 is 16 residues long. V was cut by 4 bases and J by 2 bases, with 18 bases left in between. The sequence was collected from a human donor who received a COVID-19 vaccine. This sequence joins TRBV9 and TRBJ1-2; D gene uncertain. The material sequenced was CD4+ T cells from PBMCs cultured with HCoV-NL63 spike peptides, taken before COVID-19 vaccination. The CDR3 bases are TGTGCCAGCAGCCCACGTCCCGGGATTTCGAACTATGGCTACACCTTC. Its protein product is CASSPRPGISNYGYTF.